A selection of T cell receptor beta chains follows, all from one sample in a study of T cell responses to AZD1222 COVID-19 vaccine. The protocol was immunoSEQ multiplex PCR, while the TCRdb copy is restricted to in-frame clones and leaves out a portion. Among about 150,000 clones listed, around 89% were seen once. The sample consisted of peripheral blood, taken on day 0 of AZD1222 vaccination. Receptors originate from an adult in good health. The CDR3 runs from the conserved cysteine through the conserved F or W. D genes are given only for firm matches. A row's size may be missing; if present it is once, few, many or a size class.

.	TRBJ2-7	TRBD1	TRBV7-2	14	CASSVVTGPYEQYF	TGTGCCAGCAGCGTAGTGACAGGGCCCTACGAGCAGTACTTC
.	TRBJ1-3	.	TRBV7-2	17	CASSLKIHVSSGNTIYF	TGTGCCAGCAGCTTAAAGATACATGTAAGCTCTGGAAACACCATATATTTT
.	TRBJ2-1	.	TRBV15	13	CATSPDGDNEQFF	TGTGCCACCAGCCCCGACGGGGATAATGAGCAGTTCTTC
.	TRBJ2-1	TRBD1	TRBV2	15	CASSQDRGSYNEQFF	TGTGCCAGCAGCCAGGACAGGGGTTCCTACAATGAGCAGTTCTTC
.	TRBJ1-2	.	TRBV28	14	CASSPGPHNYGYTF	TGTGCCAGCAGTCCCGGGCCCCATAACTATGGCTACACCTTC
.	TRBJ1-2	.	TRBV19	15	CASSRTTPPNYGYTF	TGTGCCAGTAGCCGAACAACACCTCCTAACTATGGCTACACCTTC
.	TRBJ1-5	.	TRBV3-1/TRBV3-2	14	CASSPGGTDQPQHF	TGTGCCAGCAGCCCTGGCGGGACGGATCAGCCCCAGCATTTT
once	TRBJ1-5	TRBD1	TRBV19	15	CASSIGGGRRQPQHF	TGTGCCAGTAGTATAGGAGGGGGCAGGCGGCAGCCCCAGCATTTT
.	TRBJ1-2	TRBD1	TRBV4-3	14	CASSQPGQGFGYTF	TGCGCCAGCAGCCAACCCGGACAGGGGTTTGGCTACACCTTC
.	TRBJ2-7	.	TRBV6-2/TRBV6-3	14	CASSYLGPTSEQYF	TGTGCCAGCAGTTACCTCGGACCGACGTCGGAGCAGTACTTC
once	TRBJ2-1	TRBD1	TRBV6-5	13	CASRGTANNEQFF	TGTGCCAGCAGGGGGACAGCAAACAATGAGCAGTTCTTC
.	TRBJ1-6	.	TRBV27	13	CASSFNGNSPLHF	TGTGCCAGCAGTTTTAACGGTAATTCACCCCTCCACTTT
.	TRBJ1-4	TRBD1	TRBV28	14	CASSRTGEYEKLFF	TGTGCCAGCAGTCGGACAGGGGAATATGAAAAACTGTTTTTT
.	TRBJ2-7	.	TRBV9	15	CASSVVGVAFDEQYF	TGTGCCAGCAGCGTAGTGGGGGTGGCTTTTGACGAGCAGTACTTC
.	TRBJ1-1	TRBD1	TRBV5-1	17	CASSLGGLGQGGTEAFF	TGCGCCAGCAGCTTGGGAGGGCTAGGACAGGGGGGCACTGAAGCTTTCTTT
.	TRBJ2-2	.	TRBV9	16	CASSVAWSGSTGELFF	TGTGCCAGCAGCGTAGCTTGGTCGGGGTCCACCGGGGAGCTGTTTTTT
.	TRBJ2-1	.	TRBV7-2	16	CASSLSIGGSSNEQFF	TGTGCCAGCAGCTTAAGTATCGGGGGAAGCAGCAATGAGCAGTTCTTC
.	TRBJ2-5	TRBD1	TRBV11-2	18	CASSLTPSQGARKETQYF	TGTGCCAGCAGCTTAACGCCGTCTCAGGGGGCTCGAAAAGAGACCCAGTACTTC
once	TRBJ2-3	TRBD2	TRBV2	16	CASRDNSGGATDTQYF	TGTGCCAGCAGAGACAATAGCGGGGGGGCAACAGATACGCAGTATTTT
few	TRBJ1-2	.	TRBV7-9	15	CASSPRGSANYGYTF	TGTGCCAGCAGCCCCCGGGGGTCAGCTAACTATGGCTACACCTTC
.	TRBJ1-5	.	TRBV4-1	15	CASSQGFKGNQPQHF	TGCGCCAGCAGCCAAGGGTTTAAGGGCAATCAGCCCCAGCATTTT
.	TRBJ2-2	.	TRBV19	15	CASSIRRGATGELFF	TGTGCCAGTAGTATAAGACGGGGGGCCACCGGGGAGCTGTTTTTT
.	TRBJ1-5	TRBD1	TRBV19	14	CASSVTGVSQPQHF	TGTGCCAGTAGTGTTACAGGGGTATCTCAGCCCCAGCATTTT
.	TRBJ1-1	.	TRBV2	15	CASSEAPGGGTEAFF	TGTGCCAGCAGTGAAGCGCCAGGAGGCGGGACTGAAGCTTTCTTT
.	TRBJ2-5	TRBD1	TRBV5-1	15	CASSLTRQGLETQYF	TGCGCCAGCAGCTTGACTCGACAGGGGCTGGAGACCCAGTACTTC
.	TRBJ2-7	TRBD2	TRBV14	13	CASRLAASYEQYF	TGTGCCAGCAGACTAGCGGCCTCCTACGAGCAGTACTTC
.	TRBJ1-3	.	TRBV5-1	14	CASSVDSSGNTIYF	TGCGCCAGCAGCGTAGACAGCTCTGGAAACACCATATATTTT
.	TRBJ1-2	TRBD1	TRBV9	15	CASSVEGGAGYGYTF	TGTGCCAGCAGCGTAGAAGGGGGCGCAGGCTATGGCTACACCTTC
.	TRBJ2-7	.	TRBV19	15	CASSIGRDLYYEQYF	TGTGCCAGTAGTATAGGACGGGATCTTTACTACGAGCAGTACTTC
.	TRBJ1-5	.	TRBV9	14	CASSVGTQNQPQHF	TGTGCCAGCAGCGTAGGGACACAGAATCAGCCCCAGCATTTT
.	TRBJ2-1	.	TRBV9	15	CASSVEPGPYNEQFF	TGTGCCAGCAGCGTAGAGCCAGGGCCCTACAATGAGCAGTTCTTC
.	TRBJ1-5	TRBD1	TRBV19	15	CASSGQASLNQPQHF	TGTGCCAGTAGTGGACAGGCCTCTCTCAACCAGCCCCAGCATTTT
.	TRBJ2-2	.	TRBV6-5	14	CASSYDRFTGELFF	TGTGCCAGCAGTTACGACAGATTCACCGGGGAGCTGTTTTTT
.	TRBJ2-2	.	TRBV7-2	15	CASSFRGPNTGELFF	TGTGCCAGCAGTTTCAGGGGTCCGAACACCGGGGAGCTGTTTTTT
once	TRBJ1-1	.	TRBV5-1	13	CASSLELGTEAFF	TGCGCCAGCAGCTTGGAACTGGGCACTGAAGCTTTCTTT
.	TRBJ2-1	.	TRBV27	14	CASSFNIPGARQFF	TGTGCCAGCAGTTTTAACATCCCGGGAGCGAGGCAGTTCTTC
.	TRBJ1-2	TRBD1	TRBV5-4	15	CASSPVLGQGAGYTF	TGTGCCAGCAGCCCGGTGTTGGGGCAGGGGGCAGGCTACACCTTC